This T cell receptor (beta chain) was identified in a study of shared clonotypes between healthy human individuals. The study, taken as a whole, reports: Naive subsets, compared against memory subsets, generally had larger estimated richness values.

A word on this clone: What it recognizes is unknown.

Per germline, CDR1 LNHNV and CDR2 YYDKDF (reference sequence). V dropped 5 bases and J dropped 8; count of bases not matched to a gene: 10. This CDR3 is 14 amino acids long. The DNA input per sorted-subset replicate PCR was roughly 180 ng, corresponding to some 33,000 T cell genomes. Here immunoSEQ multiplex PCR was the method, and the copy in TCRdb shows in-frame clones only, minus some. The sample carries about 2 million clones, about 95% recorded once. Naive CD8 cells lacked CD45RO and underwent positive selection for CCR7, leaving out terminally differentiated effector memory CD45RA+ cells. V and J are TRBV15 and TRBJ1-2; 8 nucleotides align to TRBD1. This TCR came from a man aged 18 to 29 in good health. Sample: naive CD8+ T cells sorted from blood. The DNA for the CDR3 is TGTGCCACCAGCTCACAAACAGGGGGTCCGGGCTACACCTTC. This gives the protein CATSSQTGGPGYTF. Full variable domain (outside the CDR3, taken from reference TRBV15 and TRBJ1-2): DAMVIQNPRYQVTQFGKPVTLSCSQTLNHNVMYWYQQKSSQAPKLLFHYYDKDFNNEADTPDNFQSRRPNTSFCFLDIRSPGLGDTAMYLCATSSQTGGPGYTFGSGTRLTVV.